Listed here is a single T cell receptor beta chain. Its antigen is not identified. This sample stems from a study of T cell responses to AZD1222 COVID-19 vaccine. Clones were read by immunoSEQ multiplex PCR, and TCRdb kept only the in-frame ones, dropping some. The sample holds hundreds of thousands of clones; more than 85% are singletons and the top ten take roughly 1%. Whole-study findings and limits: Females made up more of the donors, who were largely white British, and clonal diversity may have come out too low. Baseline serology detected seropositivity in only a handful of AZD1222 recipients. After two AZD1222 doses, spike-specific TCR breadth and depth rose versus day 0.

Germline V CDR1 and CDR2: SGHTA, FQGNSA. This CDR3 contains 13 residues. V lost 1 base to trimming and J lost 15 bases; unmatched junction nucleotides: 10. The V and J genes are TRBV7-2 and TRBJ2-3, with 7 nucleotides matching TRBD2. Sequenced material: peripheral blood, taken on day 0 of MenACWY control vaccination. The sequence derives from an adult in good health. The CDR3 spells CASSLGAGRGPYF. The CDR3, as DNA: TGTGCCAGCAGCTTAGGAGCGGGGAGGGGTCCCTATTTT.